Following are 2 T cell receptor beta chains from one sample sequenced in a study of T cell responses to AZD1222 COVID-19 vaccine. The repertoire was sequenced with immunoSEQ multiplex PCR; TCRdb's copy has only in-frame clones and lacks some. Of fewer than 150,000 clones listed, over 90% are singletons. Specimen: peripheral blood, collected on day 0 of AZD1222 vaccination. Receptors originate from an adult in good health.

This clone was seen only once. The rearrangement uses TRBV27 and TRBJ1-5; D possibly corresponds to TRBD1 (5 bases). Germline V gives CDR1 MNHEY, CDR2 SMNVEV (reference sequence). CDR3 length: 14 amino acids. The V gene lost 1 base and the J gene lost 5 bases, with 9 bases spanning the gap. The CDR3 coding sequence is TGTGCCAGCAGTTTATTGGGGACCCATCAGCCCCAGCATTTT. Its translation: CASSLLGTHQPQHF.

The chain has TRBV19 and TRBJ1-5; TRBD1 is a possible D gene (6 bases). Germline-derived CDR1 and CDR2 are LNHDA and SQIVND (reference sequence). V shed 7 bases and J shed 5 bases, with 27 bases lying between them. This CDR3 is built from 18 residues. The chain's CDR3 is CASTSRGAWRAGDQPQHF. The CDR3 region has the DNA TGTGCCAGTACCTCTCGGGGGGCCTGGCGTGCTGGTGATCAGCCCCAGCATTTT.